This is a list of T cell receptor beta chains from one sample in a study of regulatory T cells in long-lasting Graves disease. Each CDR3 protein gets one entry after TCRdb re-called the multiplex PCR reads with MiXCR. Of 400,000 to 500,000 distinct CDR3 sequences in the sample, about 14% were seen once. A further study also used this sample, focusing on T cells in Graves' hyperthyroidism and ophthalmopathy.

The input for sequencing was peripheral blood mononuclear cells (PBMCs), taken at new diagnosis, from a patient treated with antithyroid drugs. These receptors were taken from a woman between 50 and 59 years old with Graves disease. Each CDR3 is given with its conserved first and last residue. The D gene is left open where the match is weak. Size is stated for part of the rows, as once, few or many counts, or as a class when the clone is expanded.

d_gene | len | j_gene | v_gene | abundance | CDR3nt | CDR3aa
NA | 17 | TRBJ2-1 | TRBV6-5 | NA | TGTGCCAGCAGTTACTCGATACGGGACACCTCCTACAATGAGCAGTTCTTC | CASSYSIRDTSYNEQFF
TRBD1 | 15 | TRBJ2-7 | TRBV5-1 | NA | TGCGCCAGCAGCTTGGTTACAGGGGCCTTGAGGGAGCAGTACTTC | CASSLVTGALREQYF
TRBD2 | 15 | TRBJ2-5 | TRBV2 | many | TGTGCCAGCAGGTGGACTAGCGGCAATCAAGAGACCCAGTACTTC | CASRWTSGNQETQYF
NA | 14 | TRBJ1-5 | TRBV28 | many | TGTGCCAGCAGTTCGGGGCCAGGCAATCAGCCCCAGCATTTT | CASSSGPGNQPQHF
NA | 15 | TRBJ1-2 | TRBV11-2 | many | TGTGCCAGCAGCTTAGATGGCCATGAAGGCAAACGCTACACCTTC | CASSLDGHEGKRYTF
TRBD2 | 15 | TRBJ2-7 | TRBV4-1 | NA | TGCGCCAGCAGCCAAAGAGTAGCGGGAGGTGCAGAGCAGTACTTC | CASSQRVAGGAEQYF
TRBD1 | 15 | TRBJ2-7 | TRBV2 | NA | TGTGCCAGCAGTGATGTGACAGGGAGCTCCTACGAGCAGTACTTC | CASSDVTGSSYEQYF
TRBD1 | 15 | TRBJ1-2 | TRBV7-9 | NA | TGTGCCAGCACCCCACGAGACAGGGTGGACTATGGCTACACCTTC | CASTPRDRVDYGYTF
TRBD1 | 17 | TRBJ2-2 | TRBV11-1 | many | TGTGCCAGCAGCCCCCGGGACAGGGGGCCGAACACCGGGGAGCTGTTTTTT | CASSPRDRGPNTGELFF
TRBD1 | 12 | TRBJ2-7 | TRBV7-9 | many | TGTGCCAGCAGCCTCAGGGGGCAGGAGCAGTACTTC | CASSLRGQEQYF
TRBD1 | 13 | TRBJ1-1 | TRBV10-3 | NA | TGTGCCATCAGTGCTACAGGGGTGACTGAAGCTTTCTTT | CAISATGVTEAFF
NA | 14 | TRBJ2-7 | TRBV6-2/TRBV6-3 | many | TGTGCCAGCAGTCCCAGGAAGTCCCTCTACGAGCAGTACTTC | CASSPRKSLYEQYF
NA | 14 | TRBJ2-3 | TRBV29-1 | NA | TGCGGCGTTGAAGCTAGCAGAGCCACAGATACGCAGTATTTT | CGVEASRATDTQYF
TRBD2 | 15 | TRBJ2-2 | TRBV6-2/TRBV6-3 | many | TGTGCCAGCAGCATAGCGGGAGTGACCACCGGGGAGCTGTTTTTT | CASSIAGVTTGELFF
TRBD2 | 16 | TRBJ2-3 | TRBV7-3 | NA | TGTGCCAGCAGCTTAGGGACTAGCGTTTACACAGATACGCAGTATTTT | CASSLGTSVYTDTQYF
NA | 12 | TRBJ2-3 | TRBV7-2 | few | TGTGCCAGCAGCCGGATTAGTTCTACGCAGTATTTT | CASSRISSTQYF
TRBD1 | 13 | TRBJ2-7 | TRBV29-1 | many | TGCAGCGCCGGGGCTGACAGGGTTTCCGAGCAGTACTTC | CSAGADRVSEQYF
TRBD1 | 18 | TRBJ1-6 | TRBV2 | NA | TGTGCCAGCAGCTTTGGTATGGGACAGGCCGTCGATAATTCACCCCTCCACTTT | CASSFGMGQAVDNSPLHF
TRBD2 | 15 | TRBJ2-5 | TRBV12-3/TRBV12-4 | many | TGTGCCAGCAGTTTGGGGGGGGGTGTGGCGGAGACCCAGTACTTC | CASSLGGGVAETQYF
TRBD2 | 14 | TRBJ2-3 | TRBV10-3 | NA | TGTGCCACCAAAGCGGGGGCTAGCACAGATACGCAGTATTTT | CATKAGASTDTQYF
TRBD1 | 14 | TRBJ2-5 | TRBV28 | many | TGTGCCAGCAGTAGGGACAGCGCTCAAGAGACCCAGTACTTC | CASSRDSAQETQYF
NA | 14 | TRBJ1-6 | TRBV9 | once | TGTGCCAGCAGCGGCACAGGGCCTAATTCACCCCTCCACTTT | CASSGTGPNSPLHF
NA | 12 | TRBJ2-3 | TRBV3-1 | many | TGTGCCAGCAGCCAACTTGGTGATACGCAGTATTTT | CASSQLGDTQYF
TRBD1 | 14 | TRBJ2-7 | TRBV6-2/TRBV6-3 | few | TGTGCCAGCAGTTACCGACAGGGAACCTACGAGCAGTACTTC | CASSYRQGTYEQYF
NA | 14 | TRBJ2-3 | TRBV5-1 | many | TGCGCCAGCAGTGAGGGCGGGGACACAGATACGCAGTATTTT | CASSEGGDTDTQYF
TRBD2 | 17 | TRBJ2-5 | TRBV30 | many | TGTGCCTGGAGTTTAGGGCTAGCGGGTGGAGTGACGGAGACCCAGTACTTC | CAWSLGLAGGVTETQYF
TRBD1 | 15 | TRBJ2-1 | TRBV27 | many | TGTGCCAGCAGTTTATCGTTAACAGGGGGCGAGGAGCAGTTCTTC | CASSLSLTGGEEQFF
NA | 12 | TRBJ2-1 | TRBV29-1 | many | TGCAGCGTTGAAGCGATAGGGAGTGAGCAGTTCTTC | CSVEAIGSEQFF
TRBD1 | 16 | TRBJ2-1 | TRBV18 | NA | TGTGCCAGCTCACCAGATTCGGACAGGGGGGGTAATGAGCAGTTCTTC | CASSPDSDRGGNEQFF
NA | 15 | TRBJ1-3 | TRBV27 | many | TGTGCCAGCAGTTATAAGGGACACTCTGGAAACACCATATATTTT | CASSYKGHSGNTIYF
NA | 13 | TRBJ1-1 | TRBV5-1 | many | TGTGCCAGCAGCTTACGGTTGAACACTGAAGCTTTCTTT | CASSLRLNTEAFF